One sample yielded the 28 T cell receptor beta chains listed below, sequenced in a study of T cell repertoires in cytomegalovirus infection. Which antigens these TCRs recognize remains unknown. One entry per CDR3 protein results from TCRdb running MiXCR on the reads. The sample comprises roughly 500,000 distinct CDR3 sequences, roughly a third of which are singletons, and roughly a sixth rests with the top ten. Sequenced here: cultured PBMCs, sampled from culture after CMV antigen stimulation. These receptors all come from a human donor in good health (CMV status not recorded). Some clones in this sample may be carry-over from other donors' samples.

This clonotype has only a few counts. The rearrangement joins TRBV15 to TRBJ2-1; a possible D gene is TRBD1 (7 bases). Trimming left V 5 bases short and J 7 bases short, with 18 bases between. From germline, CDR1 is LNHNV and CDR2 YYDKDF (reference sequence). CDR3 length equals 15 residues. The CDR3 loop reads CATSRSLAGGNEQFF. The CDR3 bases are TGTGCCACCAGCCGATCCTTGGCAGGGGGGAATGAGCAGTTCTTC.

The chain uses TRBV19 and TRBJ2-4; possible D gene TRBD1, 7 bases. Trimming left V 5 bases short and J 0 bases short, with 17 bases between. Germline CDR1 reads LNHDA; CDR2 reads SQIVND (reference sequence). This CDR3 region has 17 residues. This CDR3 reads CASSPQTGTLAKNIQYF. CDR3 coding DNA: TGTGCCAGTAGTCCACAGACAGGGACTCTAGCCAAAAACATTCAGTACTTC.

The chain employs TRBV28 and TRBJ2-5, with 7 bases matching TRBD1. J lost 2 bases, V lost 1 base, and 4 bases had no gene match. The CDR3 runs to 15 residues. In germline, CDR1 is MDHEN, CDR2 SYDVKM. The CDR3 bases are TGTGCCAGCAGTTTATCGTACAGGGGACAAGAGACCCAGTACTTC. Its protein is CASSLSYRGQETQYF. Drawing the rest from reference TRBV28 and TRBJ2-5, the complete variable domain is DVKVTQSSRYLVKRTGEKVFLECVQDMDHENMFWYRQDPGLGLRLIYFSYDVKMKEKGDIPEGYSVSREKKERFSLILESASTNQTSMYLCASSLSYRGQETQYFGPGTRLLVL.

The chain recombines TRBV15 with TRBJ1-6; perhaps TRBD1 as D (5 bases). CDR3 length: 15 amino acids. Germline CDR1 LNHNV, CDR2 YYDKDF (reference sequence). Trimming cost V 4 bases and J 4 bases, with 11 bases left between them. The CDR3 here is CATSMRTLYNSPLHF. In DNA, the CDR3 is TGTGCCACCAGCATGCGGACACTGTATAATTCACCCCTCCACTTT. The full variable domain, rest sourced from reference TRBV15 and TRBJ1-6, is DAMVIQNPRYQVTQFGKPVTLSCSQTLNHNVMYWYQQKSSQAPKLLFHYYDKDFNNEADTPDNFQSRRPNTSFCFLDIRSPGLGDTAMYLCATSMRTLYNSPLHFGNGTRLTVT.

The chain carries TRBV7-2 and TRBJ2-2; D uncertain. The CDR3 runs 14 residues. The germline CDR1 and CDR2 sequences are SGHTA and FQGNSA. V lost 7 bases to trimming and J lost 4 bases, with 13 bases between them. This CDR3 reads CASNYPTVTGELFF. Here the CDR3 DNA reads TGTGCCAGCAACTATCCCACGGTCACCGGGGAGCTGTTTTTT.

This chain links TRBV2 with TRBJ1-5; D is undetermined. The V end lost 8 bases, the J end lost 0 bases, and 14 bases lay between the germline ends. Germline lookup yields CDR1 SNHLY and CDR2 FYNNEI. CDR3 length: 15 residues. The CDR3 loop is CASQRDLTSNQPQHF. CDR3 sequence (DNA): TGTGCCAGCCAGAGGGATTTGACTAGCAATCAGCCCCAGCATTTT.

A few counts support this clonotype. A much larger clonotype is one base distant, so this may be a read error. The chain has TRBV7-9 and TRBJ2-7; D is unclear. The CDR3 runs to 11 residues. V shed 5 bases and J shed 3 bases, with 5 bases lying between them. Germline V gene data show CDR1 as SEHNR and CDR2 as FQNEAQ (reference sequence). Here the CDR3 reads CASSTYYEQYF. In DNA, the CDR3 is TGTGCCAGCAGCACCTACTACGAGCAGTACTTC.

The chain recombines TRBV4-1 with TRBJ2-5; weak D call: TRBD2 (6 bases). Germline V gene lookup returns CDR1 MGHRA and CDR2 YSYEKL. Trimming took off 0 bases at V and 5 bases at J, with 13 bases between the two ends. The CDR3 is 15 residues long. This chain's CDR3 is CASSQDLPEGETQYF. CDR3 in DNA: TGCGCCAGCAGCCAAGATCTCCCGGAGGGGGAGACCCAGTACTTC.

In DNA form, the CDR3 reads TGCGCCAGCAGCCAAGAGACAGGGTACGGTCAGTACGTC. Encoded protein: CASSQETGYGQYV. The V gene is TRBV4-1, the J gene TRBJ2-7, with TRBD1 identical over 7 bases. The germline V gene encodes CDR1 MGHRA and CDR2 YSYEKL. This CDR3 comprises 13 residues. The trim removed 0 bases at V and 10 bases at J, leaving 6 bases unmatched.

The chain combines TRBV7-2 with TRBJ2-6, with D hard to call. Germline V gives CDR1 SGHTA, CDR2 FQGNSA. The V end lost 6 bases, the J end lost 0 bases, and 9 bases lay between the germline ends. This CDR3 has 15 amino acids. The CDR3: CASSMESSGANVLTF. In nucleotides, the CDR3 is TGTGCCAGCAGTATGGAGAGCTCTGGGGCCAACGTCCTGACTTTC.

This clonotype showed up many times. This sequence joins TRBV7-8 and TRBJ2-7; D not certain. This CDR3 contains 12 residues. Germline V gene sequence: CDR1 SGHVS, CDR2 FQNEAQ. V lost 1 base, J lost 3 bases, and 4 bases lay in between. CDR3 in amino acids: CASSLDIYEQYV. The CDR3 DNA follows: TGTGCCAGCAGCTTAGATATCTACGAGCAGTACGTC.

This clonotype has only a few counts. The V gene is TRBV20-1, the J gene TRBJ2-7, with D unresolved. CDR3 length: 13 residues. Germline V gene lookup returns CDR1 DFQATT and CDR2 SNEGSKA (reference sequence). V dropped 6 bases and J dropped 4 bases, with 16 bases sitting between them. CDR3 sequence: CSAHGLKPYEQYF. The DNA for the CDR3 is TGCAGTGCGCATGGGTTGAAACCTTACGAGCAGTACTTC.

This clonotype was seen only a few times. The chain uses TRBV7-9 and TRBJ1-1; D not resolved. Per germline, CDR1 SEHNR and CDR2 FQNEAQ (reference sequence). The CDR3 length is 14 residues. V was trimmed by 0 bases and J by 1 base, leaving 6 bases between them. The CDR3 DNA follows: TGTGCCAGCAGCTTAGCGGCGGAGAACACTGAAGCTTTCTTT. Translated: CASSLAAENTEAFF.

This chain connects TRBV24-1 to TRBJ2-2; 11 bases agree with TRBD1. Germline trimming cut 3 bases from V and 4 bases from J; bases unmatched to any gene: 9. Germline CDR1 KGHDR, CDR2 SFDVKD. The CDR3 has 18 residues. The CDR3 nucleotides are TGTGCCACCAGTGATGCGGCCGGGACAGGGGGATTCACCGGGGAGCTGTTTTTT. Its protein product is CATSDAAGTGGFTGELFF.

The J gene is TRBJ2-5, the V gene TRBV4-1; 14 bases are a match to TRBD2. CDR1 and CDR2 from the germline V gene are MGHRA and YSYEKL. V dropped 2 bases and J dropped 4; count of bases not matched to a gene: 3. This CDR3 has 16 amino acids. The CDR3 bases are TGCGCCAGCAGCCAACTGGGACTAGCGGGAGTAGAGACCCAGTACTTC. Protein product: CASSQLGLAGVETQYF.

With respect to this clonotype: Just one base apart from a much larger clone, this may be a read error. The rearrangement joins TRBV7-4 to TRBJ1-2; 8 nucleotides align to TRBD1. This CDR3 has 13 residues. Losses at the gene ends were 4 bases for V and 4 bases for J; bases not matched to a gene: 2. The germline gives CDR1 SGHVT, CDR2 SQSDAQ. This CDR3 reads CASSCGTGYGYTF. Written as DNA, the CDR3 is TGTGCCAGCAGCTGCGGGACAGGCTATGGCTACACCTTC. The full variable domain, completed using reference TRBV7-4 and TRBJ1-2, is GAGVSQSPRYKVAKRGRDVALRCDSISGHVTLYWYRQTLGQGSEVLTYSQSDAQRDKSGRPSGRFSAERPERSVSTLKIQRTEQGDSAVYLCASSCGTGYGYTFGSGTRLTVV.

This clonotype was detected a few times. The chain links TRBV7-2 to TRBJ2-1; 16 nucleotides line up with TRBD2. Trimming at V came to 4 bases and at J to 0 bases, leaving 12 bases not matched to a gene. The CDR3 runs to 21 residues. Germline lookup yields CDR1 SGHTA and CDR2 FQGNSA. The CDR3 DNA follows: TGTGCCAGCAGCTCATCAAGGGGACTAGCGGGAGGGTGGAGCTCCTACAATGAGCAGTTCTTC. Residues: CASSSSRGLAGGWSSYNEQFF. Filled out from reference TRBV7-2 and TRBJ2-1, the complete variable domain reads GAGVSQSPSNKVTEKGKDVELRCDPISGHTALYWYRQSLGQGLEFLIYFQGNSAPDKSGLPSDRFSAERTGGSVSTLTIQRTQQEDSAVYLCASSSSRGLAGGWSSYNEQFFGPGTRLTVL.

Only one count was recorded for this clonotype. The rearrangement links TRBV29-1 to TRBJ1-2; the D gene is possibly TRBD1 (6 bases). The V end was cut by 3 bases, the J end by 4 bases, with 15 bases between. The CDR3 length is 14 residues. CDR1 is SQVTM, CDR2 ANQGSEA, per germline. The CDR3 DNA is TGCAGCGTTGAGGCAGGGGAGCTTAGCTATGGCTACACCTTC. It translates to CSVEAGELSYGYTF.

The sample holds a few counts of this clonotype. This rearrangement joins TRBV10-3 to TRBJ2-3; 7 bases are shared with TRBD2. The CDR3 has 14 amino acids. Trimming took 6 bases from V and 3 from J; bases not matched to a gene: 6. Per germline, CDR1 ENHRY and CDR2 SYGVKD. Here the CDR3 reads CAIRKLADTDTQYF. The CDR3 nucleotides are TGTGCCATCAGAAAGCTAGCGGATACAGATACGCAGTATTTT.

This clonotype was counted a few times. The rearrangement links TRBV11-2 to TRBJ2-7; no definite D call. V was cut by 5 bases and J by 6 bases, with 14 bases left in between. The V gene's germline CDR1 is SGHAT and CDR2 FQNNGV. The length of the CDR3 is 13 residues. As DNA, the CDR3 is TGTGCCAGCAGCGATATTAGGACGGGCGAGCAGTACGTC. It yields the protein CASSDIRTGEQYV.

In this sample, this clonotype turned up a few times. CDR3 residues: CASSRASGTGFTDTQYF. CDR3 nucleotide sequence: TGTGCCAGCAGTCGCGCTAGTGGGACAGGGTTCACAGATACGCAGTATTTT. The V and J genes are TRBV28 and TRBJ2-3, with TRBD1 identical over 9 bases. V dropped 5 bases and J dropped 2; count of bases not matched to a gene: 11. The germline gives CDR1 MDHEN, CDR2 SYDVKM. This CDR3 is built from 17 residues.

This clonotype was seen at least ten times. CDR3 in amino acids: CASSSDSGTTDTQYF. DNA of the CDR3: TGTGCCAGCAGCTCCGATAGCGGCACTACAGATACGCAGTATTTT. The rearrangement links TRBV7-8 to TRBJ2-3, with a tentative D call TRBD2 (6 bases). The CDR3 is 15 amino acids. Germline assignment: CDR1 SGHVS and CDR2 FQNEAQ. Trimming cost V 4 bases and J 3 bases, with 14 bases left between them.

This clonotype was counted a few times. The chain combines TRBV7-2 with TRBJ2-7, with D unclear. The CDR3 length is 14 residues. Germline V gives CDR1 SGHTA, CDR2 FQGNSA. The V end was cut by 3 bases, the J end by 1 base, with 10 bases between. The CDR3 is CASSLTSLSYEQYV. The CDR3 coding sequence is TGTGCCAGCAGCTTGACCTCCCTTTCCTACGAGCAGTACGTC.

This clonotype came up a few times. The rearrangement joins TRBV12-3 or TRBV12-4 to TRBJ1-1, with no clear D. The CDR3 has 11 amino acids. Trimming cost V 3 bases and J 7 bases, with 6 bases left between them. The CDR3 DNA sequence: TGTGCCAGCAGTTTCAGGTATGAAGCTTTCTTT. This encodes CASSFRYEAFF.

This clonotype was detected ten times or more. The chain couples TRBV7-8 to TRBJ2-3, with 7 bases aligning to TRBD1. The ends lost 5 bases at V and 6 bases at J; junction bases unmatched: 17. The CDR3 extends over 17 amino acids. Germline CDR1 is SGHVS and CDR2 is FQNEAQ. The CDR3: CASSPLPGQSSRDTQYF. CDR3 in DNA: TGTGCCAGCAGCCCCCTTCCGGGACAGAGCTCTCGGGATACGCAGTATTTT.

This clonotype has ten or more counts. The rearrangement joins TRBV4-1 to TRBJ1-1, with 8 nucleotides matching TRBD1. V lost 3 bases, J lost 5 bases, and 8 bases stayed unmatched. Germline V lookup: CDR1 MGHRA, CDR2 YSYEKL. This CDR3 comprises 15 residues. The CDR3 here is CASSHSGQGDTEAFF. The CDR3 DNA sequence: TGCGCCAGCAGCCATTCAGGACAGGGAGATACTGAAGCTTTCTTT.

The J gene is TRBJ1-6, the V gene TRBV7-9; D remains ambiguous. Germline CDR1 SEHNR, CDR2 FQNEAQ (reference sequence). Trimming left V 1 base short and J 8 bases short, with 12 bases between. The CDR3 has 15 amino acids. In nucleotides, the CDR3 is TGTGCCAGCAGCTTAGTGGGATCCGCTCATTCACCCCTCCACTTT. Residues: CASSLVGSAHSPLHF.

This clonotype was observed a handful of times. This chain links TRBV5-1 with TRBJ2-1; TRBD2 matches at 10 bases. V lost 1 base and J lost 5; bases outside the gene matches: 3. The CDR3 covers 15 residues. Germline lookup yields CDR1 SGHRS and CDR2 YFSETQ. The CDR3 here is CASSLTSGKHNEQFF. The CDR3 DNA reads as TGCGCCAGCAGCTTGACTAGCGGGAAACACAATGAGCAGTTCTTC.